The 18 T cell receptor beta chains given below trace back to one sample, sequenced in a study of radiation and T cells in renal cell carcinoma. Specified time point: blood 2 weeks post-SBRT. Regarding treatment: 15 Gy SBRT to primary tumor, nephrectomy 4 weeks later. The repertoire was sequenced with immunoSEQ multiplex PCR; TCRdb's copy has only in-frame clones and lacks some. The sample includes about 26,000 clones, 81% of them seen just once. Here the sequenced sample was blood, taken from a patient whose treatment included radiotherapy and nephrectomy. These receptors originate from a man in his fifties or sixties with renal cell carcinoma.

The chain links TRBV11-1 to TRBJ2-3, with TRBD2 identical over 10 bases. Germline-derived CDR1 and CDR2 are SGHAT and FQDESV (reference sequence). The CDR3 runs to 16 residues. The V segment lost 5 bases and the J segment 3 bases; nucleotides outside the gene matches: 8. The CDR3 DNA is TGTGCCAGCAGCCGGGGGACTAGCGAGCTTACAGATACGCAGTATTTT. It yields the protein CASSRGTSELTDTQYF.

The chain joins TRBV7-9 to TRBJ1-1; D gene ambiguous. There are 13 residues in the CDR3. With 3 bases removed from V and 5 bases from J, the gap between germline ends came to 10 bases. The germline V gene has CDR1 SEHNR and CDR2 FQNEAQ (reference sequence). Here the CDR3 reads CASSFREGTEAFF. As DNA, the CDR3 is TGTGCCAGCAGCTTCCGGGAAGGAACTGAAGCTTTCTTT. The whole variable domain, filled in from reference TRBV7-9 and TRBJ1-1, reads DTGVSQNPRHKITKRGQNVTFRCDPISEHNRLYWYRQTLGQGPEFLTYFQNEAQLEKSRLLSDRFSAERPKGSFSTLEIQRTEQGDSAMYLCASSFREGTEAFFGQGTRLTVV.

This clone appeared a few times. V usage is TRBV7-8 and J usage is TRBJ2-3; no reliable D call. The ends were cut back, 6 bases at V and 6 bases at J, with 13 bases in the middle. This CDR3 is 13 amino acids long. Germline V gives CDR1 SGHVS, CDR2 FQNEAQ. The CDR3 sequence: CASSPDSRDTQYF. CDR3 DNA: TGTGCCAGCAGTCCCGACTCCAGGGATACGCAGTATTTT.

This clone was seen just once. V usage is TRBV2 and J usage is TRBJ1-2; 8 bases are shared with TRBD1. The J segment lost 5 bases and the V segment lost 5 bases, leaving 1 base of the junction unmatched. This CDR3 has 12 amino acids. CDR1 SNHLY and CDR2 FYNNEI come from the germline V gene. CDR3 sequence: CASSRQGYGYTF. The CDR3 DNA reads TGTGCCAGCAGTCGACAGGGGTATGGCTACACCTTC.

In its sample, this clone was seen once. This chain uses TRBV6-5 with TRBJ2-3; the D gene is possibly TRBD2 (6 bases). This CDR3 is 16 amino acids long. V was pared by 2 bases and J by 0 bases, with 12 bases between. The germline gives CDR1 MNHEY, CDR2 SVGAGI. This CDR3 is CASSYRGAESTDTQYF. The DNA of the CDR3 is TGTGCCAGCAGTTACCGCGGGGCCGAGAGCACAGATACGCAGTATTTT.

The CDR3 coding sequence is TGTGCCAGCAGCGGGGCGCTAGTCACAGATACGCAGTATTTT. Translated, it gives CASSGALVTDTQYF. The V gene is TRBV5-4, the J gene TRBJ2-3; a weak D match, TRBD1 (5 bases). Germline loops: CDR1 SGHNT, CDR2 YYREEE (reference sequence). The V and J ends lost 4 bases and 2 bases respectively, with 11 bases between them. The length of the CDR3 is 14 residues.

This clone ranks as medium-sized. The chain couples TRBV10-1 to TRBJ2-2, with D perhaps TRBD2 (5 bases). CDR1 and CDR2 (germline): WNHNN, SYGVQD (reference sequence). V lost 9 bases to trimming and J lost 6 bases, with 20 bases between them. The CDR3 totals 15 residues. The CDR3, as DNA: TGCGCCAGGACGGGAAGGGAAGGCCGCGCCGGGGAGCTGTTTTTT. Its protein product is CARTGREGRAGELFF.

The rearrangement joins TRBV11-3 to TRBJ1-1; D gene ambiguous. With 10 bases removed from V and 1 base from J, the gap between germline ends came to 13 bases. This CDR3 spans 13 amino acids. The germline V gene has CDR1 SGHNT and CDR2 YENEEA. The CDR3 nucleotides are TGTGCCACTTCACTTGAGGGGAACACTGAAGCTTTCTTT. Translating gives CATSLEGNTEAFF.

This clone appeared a few times. The gene calls are TRBV4-1 and TRBJ1-1, with 7 nucleotides matching TRBD1. The CDR3 contains 16 residues. The ends lost 1 base at V and 4 bases at J; junction bases unmatched: 9. CDR1 and CDR2 (germline): MGHRA, YSYEKL. The CDR3 region is CASSQAPNRGGTEAFF. DNA for the CDR3: TGCGCCAGCAGCCAAGCTCCTAACAGGGGTGGCACTGAAGCTTTCTTT.

The CDR3 is CASKERLARQETQYF. The CDR3 nucleotides are TGTGCCAGCAAGGAACGACTAGCGCGTCAAGAGACCCAGTACTTC. The chain is built from TRBV6-5 and TRBJ2-5; 8 bases fit TRBD2. Germline V gene sequence: CDR1 MNHEY, CDR2 SVGAGI. V was pared by 7 bases and J by 2 bases, with 9 bases of the junction left unmatched. The CDR3 sequence is 15 residues long.

A remark on this clone: At the DNA level, this CDR3 is encoded by other sequences in the same sample as well. The V gene is TRBV29-1, the J gene TRBJ2-1, with TRBD1 matching over 8 bases. The J segment lost 6 bases and the V segment lost 3 bases, leaving 7 bases of the junction unmatched. Germline assignment: CDR1 SQVTM and CDR2 ANQGSEA. The CDR3 is 14 residues long. CDR3 nucleotide sequence: TGCAGCGTTGAGAAGGGACAGGCAGGCAATGAGCAGTTCTTC. It translates to CSVEKGQAGNEQFF.

The chain couples TRBV5-4 to TRBJ2-4; tentatively, D is TRBD1 or TRBD2 (5 bases each). The V gene lost 4 bases and the J gene lost 1 base, with 9 bases spanning the gap. The length of the CDR3 is 14 residues. Germline CDR1 is SGHNT and CDR2 is YYREEE (reference sequence). CDR3 sequence reads: CASSLRDAKNIQYF. CDR3 nucleotides: TGTGCCAGCAGCCTCCGGGACGCCAAAAACATTCAGTACTTC.

The J gene is TRBJ2-7, the V gene TRBV5-4; D unclear. Germline CDR1 reads SGHNT; CDR2 reads YYREEE (reference sequence). Deletions cut 3 bases from V and 3 bases from J, with 4 bases between. The CDR3 covers 11 residues. The CDR3 DNA reads TGTGCCAGCAGCTCTAACTACGAGCAGTACTTC. Residues: CASSSNYEQYF.

The V call is TRBV2, the J call TRBJ2-7; D may correspond to TRBD1 or TRBD2 (5 bases each). CDR3 length: 13 residues. The germline V and J ends were trimmed by 7 bases and 6 bases, with 16 bases remaining between them. The germline V gene encodes CDR1 SNHLY and CDR2 FYNNEI. Written as DNA, the CDR3 is TGTGCCAGCACTGGGACCGACCTCGGCGAGCAGTACTTC. Its translation: CASTGTDLGEQYF.

The V and J genes are TRBV5-1 and TRBJ2-1, with no clear D. CDR1 SGHRS and CDR2 YFSETQ come from the germline V gene. The CDR3 is made up of 14 amino acids. The V end lost 4 bases, the J end lost 12 bases, and 20 bases lay between the germline ends. CDR3 DNA sequence: TGCGCCAGCAGCCCGGAAGCGAGAGATTCGGGGCAGTTCTTC. This encodes CASSPEARDSGQFF. Full variable domain (outside the CDR3, taken from reference TRBV5-1 and TRBJ2-1): KAGVTQTPRYLIKTRGQQVTLSCSPISGHRSVSWYQQTPGQGLQFLFEYFSETQRNKGNFPGRFSGRQFSNSRSEMNVSTLELGDSALYLCASSPEARDSGQFFGPGTRLTVL.

The genes are TRBV19 and TRBJ2-7; weak D call: TRBD1 (6 bases). The CDR3 covers 15 residues. Germline lookup yields CDR1 LNHDA and CDR2 SQIVND (reference sequence). The V end was cut by 3 bases, the J end by 3 bases, with 15 bases between. CDR3 protein: CASSISFGQFYEQYF. CDR3 bases: TGTGCCAGTAGTATCTCCTTCGGACAGTTCTACGAGCAGTACTTC.

The chain employs TRBV30 and TRBJ2-1; tentative D call: TRBD1 (5 bases). CDR1 and CDR2 from the germline V gene are GTSNPN and SVGIG (reference sequence). This CDR3 spans 16 amino acids. V was cut by 5 bases and J by 5 bases, with 22 bases left in between. The CDR3 here is CAWARRGATPNNEQFF. As DNA, the CDR3 is TGTGCCTGGGCCCGGCGTGGGGCTACTCCAAACAATGAGCAGTTCTTC.

The V gene is TRBV7-8, the J gene TRBJ1-2; D perhaps matches TRBD1 (5 bases). Per the germline V gene, CDR1 is SGHVS and CDR2 is FQNEAQ. V was cut by 4 bases and J by 2 bases, with 11 bases left in between. The CDR3 has 14 amino acids. The CDR3 region has the DNA TGTGCCAGCAGCTCGGGGGACGGGAACTATGGCTACACCTTC. It specifies CASSSGDGNYGYTF.